This T cell receptor (beta chain) was captured by sequencing in a study of regulatory T cells in long-lasting Graves disease. Study-level results: Persistent disease exhibited a predilection for TRBV28, TRBJ1-2 and TRBJ2-5.

As regards this clonotype: Its cognate antigen is unknown.

In germline, CDR1 is MGHDK, CDR2 SYGVNS. The V end was cut by 5 bases, the J end by 9 bases, with 13 bases between. The CDR3 loop spans 13 amino acids. Time point in this sample: persistent/refractory GD, antithyroid drugs over 5 years with positive TRAb. After RNA was extracted from PBMCs, the TCR library was made from it. Assembly of TCR beta libraries relied on iRepertoire HTBI primers together with Arm-PCR of CDR3 regions. TCRdb re-called the multiplex PCR reads with MiXCR, one entry per CDR3 protein. The profile shows a few hundred thousand distinct CDR3 sequences, roughly 21% of them singletons.

The source is a female donor with Graves disease. This chain uses TRBV25-1 with TRBJ2-2; D possibly corresponds to TRBD2 (5 bases). Material: peripheral blood mononuclear cells (PBMCs), obtained when the disease was refractory, from a patient treated with antithyroid drugs. CDR3 in amino acids: CASSNSGIRELFF. Written as DNA, the CDR3 is TGTGCCAGCAGTAATTCCGGGATTCGGGAGCTGTTTTTT. The whole variable domain, filled in from reference TRBV25-1 and TRBJ2-2, reads EADIYQTPRYLVIGTGKKITLECSQTMGHDKMYWYQQDPGMELHLIHYSYGVNSTEKGDLSSESTVSRIRTEHFPLTLESARPSHTSQYLCASSNSGIRELFFGEGSRLTVL.